The rows below give T cell receptor beta chains drawn from one sample of a study of blood T cell repertoires in COVID-19. Clones were sequenced by immunoSEQ multiplex PCR, and TCRdb holds only the in-frame ones, with some missing. The sample contains 60,000 to 75,000 clones, over 75% of which appear only once. Sequenced sample: peripheral blood. These receptors came from a man aged 60-69 years with acute or convalescent COVID-19. Both conserved end residues are part of each CDR3. Fields, in order: J gene, D gene, clone size, V gene, CDR3 protein, CDR3 DNA. A D gene is named only where the DNA matches it firmly. Clone size is given for some rows only: seen once, a few or many times, or a class if the clone is expanded.

j_call: TRBJ1-1
d_call: TRBD1
clone_size: few
v_call: TRBV3-1/TRBV3-2
cdr3_aa: CASSPGQMNTEAFF
cdr3_nt: TGTGCCAGCAGCCCGGGACAGATGAACACTGAAGCTTTCTTT

j_call: TRBJ2-1
d_call: NA
clone_size: NA
v_call: TRBV7-2
cdr3_aa: CASSLALSSRGAEQFF
cdr3_nt: TGTGCCAGCAGCTTAGCGCTCTCTTCCCGGGGGGCTGAGCAGTTCTTC

j_call: TRBJ1-6
d_call: TRBD1
clone_size: NA
v_call: TRBV7-2
cdr3_aa: CASSLGTGKSPEGPPLHF
cdr3_nt: TGTGCCAGCAGCTTAGGGACAGGGAAAAGCCCCGAGGGGCCACCCCTCCACTTT

j_call: TRBJ2-6
d_call: TRBD2
clone_size: NA
v_call: TRBV3-1/TRBV3-2
cdr3_aa: CASSPLAGGSISGANVLTF
cdr3_nt: TGTGCCAGCAGCCCACTAGCGGGGGGTTCGATCTCTGGGGCCAACGTCCTGACTTTC

j_call: TRBJ1-1
d_call: TRBD1
clone_size: NA
v_call: TRBV18
cdr3_aa: CASSPRTGGMNTEAFF
cdr3_nt: TGTGCCAGCTCACCTCGGACAGGGGGCATGAACACTGAAGCTTTCTTT

j_call: TRBJ1-5
d_call: NA
clone_size: NA
v_call: TRBV10-2
cdr3_aa: CASSESGRGQPQHF
cdr3_nt: TGCGCCAGCAGTGAGTCGGGTCGAGGGCAGCCCCAGCATTTT

j_call: TRBJ1-2
d_call: TRBD1
clone_size: NA
v_call: TRBV6-1
cdr3_aa: CASSDGQGANYGYTF
cdr3_nt: TGTGCCAGCAGTGACGGCCAGGGGGCTAACTATGGCTACACCTTC

j_call: TRBJ1-4
d_call: TRBD1
clone_size: NA
v_call: TRBV10-3
cdr3_aa: CATARDREEKLFF
cdr3_nt: TGTGCCACCGCACGCGACAGGGAAGAAAAACTGTTTTTT

j_call: TRBJ2-6
d_call: TRBD1
clone_size: NA
v_call: TRBV19
cdr3_aa: CASSTPRQGISGANVLTF
cdr3_nt: TGTGCCAGTAGTACTCCTCGACAGGGGATCTCTGGGGCCAACGTCCTGACTTTC

j_call: TRBJ1-1
d_call: TRBD1
clone_size: NA
v_call: TRBV18
cdr3_aa: CASSPGTGYSGLNTEAFF
cdr3_nt: TGTGCCAGCTCACCGGGGACAGGGTATTCCGGGCTGAACACTGAAGCTTTCTTT

j_call: TRBJ1-1
d_call: NA
clone_size: NA
v_call: TRBV28
cdr3_aa: CASKRSVNSEAFF
cdr3_nt: TGTGCCAGCAAAAGATCGGTGAACAGTGAAGCTTTCTTT

j_call: TRBJ1-4
d_call: TRBD1
clone_size: once
v_call: TRBV6-1
cdr3_aa: CASSESGTGSANEKLFF
cdr3_nt: TGTGCCAGCAGTGAGTCCGGGACAGGGTCAGCTAATGAAAAACTGTTTTTT

j_call: TRBJ2-3
d_call: NA
clone_size: NA
v_call: TRBV23-1
cdr3_aa: CASSWTLELTDTQYF
cdr3_nt: TGCGCCAGCAGCTGGACTCTTGAGTTGACAGATACGCAGTATTTT

j_call: TRBJ1-2
d_call: TRBD1
clone_size: once
v_call: TRBV7-2
cdr3_aa: CASSLQGASSGYTF
cdr3_nt: TGTGCCAGCAGCTTACAGGGGGCGAGTAGTGGCTACACCTTC

j_call: TRBJ2-1
d_call: TRBD2
clone_size: NA
v_call: TRBV7-3
cdr3_aa: CASSSAAGGNNEQFF
cdr3_nt: TGTGCCAGCAGCTCCGCTGCGGGGGGAAACAATGAGCAGTTCTTC

j_call: TRBJ2-5
d_call: NA
clone_size: NA
v_call: TRBV6-5
cdr3_aa: CASIRRLETQYF
cdr3_nt: TGTGCCAGCATCAGGCGATTAGAGACCCAGTACTTC

j_call: TRBJ1-1
d_call: NA
clone_size: NA
v_call: TRBV5-1
cdr3_aa: CASSGEGTSIMNTEAFF
cdr3_nt: TGCGCCAGCAGCGGGGAAGGGACATCTATAATGAACACTGAAGCTTTCTTT

j_call: TRBJ2-1
d_call: TRBD2
clone_size: NA
v_call: TRBV5-8
cdr3_aa: CASSGEGPYNEQFF
cdr3_nt: TGTGCCAGTAGCGGGGAGGGGCCCTACAATGAGCAGTTCTTC

j_call: TRBJ2-2
d_call: TRBD1
clone_size: NA
v_call: TRBV5-5
cdr3_aa: CASSLGTALAGELFF
cdr3_nt: TGTGCCAGCAGCCTCGGGACAGCACTTGCCGGGGAGCTGTTTTTT

j_call: TRBJ2-5
d_call: TRBD2
clone_size: NA
v_call: TRBV4-1
cdr3_aa: CASSQVPGGQETQYF
cdr3_nt: TGCGCCAGCAGCCAAGTACCGGGGGGTCAAGAGACCCAGTACTTC

j_call: TRBJ2-2
d_call: NA
clone_size: NA
v_call: TRBV18
cdr3_aa: CASSPPYGVGGNTGELFF
cdr3_nt: TGTGCCAGCTCACCACCGTACGGCGTCGGAGGTAACACCGGGGAGCTGTTTTTT

j_call: TRBJ2-4
d_call: NA
clone_size: NA
v_call: TRBV30
cdr3_aa: CAWSVSGSIQYF
cdr3_nt: TGTGCCTGGAGTGTTAGCGGAAGCATTCAGTACTTC

j_call: TRBJ1-4
d_call: TRBD1
clone_size: NA
v_call: TRBV6-2/TRBV6-3
cdr3_aa: CASSRQGRNEKLFF
cdr3_nt: TGTGCCAGCAGTCGACAGGGGCGGAACGAAAAACTGTTTTTT

j_call: TRBJ1-6
d_call: NA
clone_size: NA
v_call: TRBV9
cdr3_aa: CASSPWGMGGNSPLHF
cdr3_nt: TGTGCCAGCAGCCCCTGGGGGATGGGGGGTAATTCACCCCTCCACTTT

j_call: TRBJ2-7
d_call: TRBD2
clone_size: NA
v_call: TRBV19
cdr3_aa: CASSIAGRRGGRSSYEQYF
cdr3_nt: TGTGCCAGTAGTATAGCTGGACGGCGGGGGGGCCGTAGCTCCTACGAGCAGTACTTC

j_call: TRBJ1-2
d_call: NA
clone_size: NA
v_call: TRBV2
cdr3_aa: CASSKTAANYGYTF
cdr3_nt: TGTGCCAGCAGTAAGACAGCAGCTAACTATGGCTACACCTTC

j_call: TRBJ1-4
d_call: NA
clone_size: few
v_call: TRBV4-3
cdr3_aa: CASSQDLRVTNEKLFF
cdr3_nt: TGCGCCAGCAGCCAAGACCTCAGGGTCACTAATGAAAAACTGTTTTTT

j_call: TRBJ2-1
d_call: TRBD2
clone_size: NA
v_call: TRBV11-2
cdr3_aa: CASSLRTLAGGRGNEQFF
cdr3_nt: TGTGCCAGCAGCCTCAGGACCCTTGCGGGGGGGCGGGGGAATGAGCAGTTCTTC

j_call: TRBJ1-5
d_call: NA
clone_size: few
v_call: TRBV6-5
cdr3_aa: CASNLDGGIGQPQHF
cdr3_nt: TGTGCCAGCAATTTGGACGGAGGGATAGGTCAGCCCCAGCATTTT